The source of this T cell receptor (beta chain) is a study of T-cell reconstitution after alpha-beta-depleted transplantation in children. The TCRbeta library was prepared with unique molecular identifiers. One entry per CDR3 protein results from TCRdb running MiXCR on the PCR reads. In the table there are 600,000 or so distinct CDR3 sequences, roughly 23% of which are singletons. Comments on this clonotype: The antigen is unknown.

Germline lookup yields CDR1 DFQATT and CDR2 SNEGSKA (reference sequence). The V segment lost 3 bases and the J segment 5 bases; nucleotides outside the gene matches: 7. The CDR3 is 14 amino acids. Findings and caveats of the study: Diversity of TCRbeta at day 60 was high in some patients, arising from surviving recipient T cells and thymic progenitors. T-cell numbers and diversity one year post-transplant derived largely from freshly generated T cells. By about two months after transplant, alpha-beta T cells reportedly arose from several hundred graft clones that had expanded.

V and J are TRBV20-1 and TRBJ2-5; 9 nucleotides agree with TRBD1. This sample comprised PBMCs, mostly from graft donor cells, obtained 360 days after TCRalphabeta/CD19-depleted stem cell transplant. This sequence was found in a boy under three years old who had a stem cell transplant for acute myeloid leukemia, so the T cells may come from the graft donor. The DNA of the CDR3 is TGCAGTGCTAGGCGGGACAGGGCGGGGGAGACCCAGTACTTC. This codes for CSARRDRAGETQYF.